Following are 4 T cell receptor beta chains from one sample sequenced in a study of CD8+ T cells in alopecia areata (dated by TCRdb to 2017 to 2018). The library came from the immunoSEQ multiplex PCR assay. For TCR sequencing, RNA was extracted from every sample and reverse transcribed into cDNA to serve as template. Entries here come from immuneACCESS through TCRdb and include only in-frame sequences with V and J called. Some clones fail to appear in such tables; in the studies checked, an unresolved V gene covers under half of the shortfall, and the cause of the remainder is unknown. This sample is represented by over 150,000 clones; less than 70% of them were singletons. The ten biggest clones cover more than 13% of the sample. The time point label here, explained by the study, means: roughly 26 weeks on oral tofacitinib. What this sample's treatment or condition label stands for: oral pan-JAK inhibitor, 5-10 mg twice daily.

Here the sequenced sample was CD4+ T cells sorted from blood, taken at week 24, from a patient treated with tofacitinib. The receptors originated from a human donor with alopecia areata.

The chain links TRBV30 to TRBJ1-6, with unresolved D. Per the germline V gene, CDR1 is GTSNPN and CDR2 is SVGIG (reference sequence). Between the trimmed V and J ends, which lost 2 bases and 0 bases, there was a span of 8 bases. The CDR3 runs to 15 residues. The CDR3 spells CAWSYGSSYNSPLHF. CDR3 in DNA: TGTGCCTGGAGTTATGGGAGCTCCTATAATTCACCCCTCCACTTT.

This clone was seen a handful of times. CDR3 DNA: TGTGCTAAAACGGGGGGCTACAATGAGCAGTTCTTC. Encoded protein: CAKTGGYNEQFF. The chain employs TRBV5-4 and TRBJ2-1; TRBD2 matches 7 bases. CDR1 is SGHNT and CDR2 is YYREEE in the germline V gene (reference sequence). CDR3 length: 12 residues.

As concerns this clone: The sample has other DNA sequences that encode this CDR3 too. V is TRBV9 and J is TRBJ2-3, with a tentative D call TRBD2 (6 bases). The CDR3 contains 13 residues. Germline-derived CDR1 and CDR2 are SGDLS and YYNGEE. V dropped 0 bases and J dropped 6 bases, with 8 bases sitting between them. The CDR3 here is CASSVGTTDTQYF. CDR3 in DNA: TGTGCCAGCAGCGTAGGGACTACCGATACGCAGTATTTT.

The chain combines TRBV29-1 with TRBJ1-1; tentatively, D is TRBD1 (5 bases). Germline lookup yields CDR1 SQVTM and CDR2 ANQGSEA. V lost 6 bases and J lost 3, with 17 bases in between. This CDR3 has 14 amino acids. The CDR3 nucleotides read TGCAGCGTGCGGGCGGGGCGGGCGGACACTGAAGCTTTCTTT. Amino acid sequence: CSVRAGRADTEAFF.